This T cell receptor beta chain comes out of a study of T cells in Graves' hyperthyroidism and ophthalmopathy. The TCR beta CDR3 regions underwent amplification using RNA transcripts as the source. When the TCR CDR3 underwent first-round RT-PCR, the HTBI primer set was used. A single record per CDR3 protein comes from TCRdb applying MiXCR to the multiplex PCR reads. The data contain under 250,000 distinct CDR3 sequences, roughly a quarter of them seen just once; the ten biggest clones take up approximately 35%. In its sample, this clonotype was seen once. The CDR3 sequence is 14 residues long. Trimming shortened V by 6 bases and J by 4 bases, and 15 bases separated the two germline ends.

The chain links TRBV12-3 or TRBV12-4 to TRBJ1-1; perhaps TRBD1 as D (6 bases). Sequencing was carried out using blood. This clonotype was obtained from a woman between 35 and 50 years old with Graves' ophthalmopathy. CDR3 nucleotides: TGTGCCAGCAGCCCCGAGGGGGGGGCCACTGAAGCTTTCTTT. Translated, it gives CASSPEGGATEAFF.